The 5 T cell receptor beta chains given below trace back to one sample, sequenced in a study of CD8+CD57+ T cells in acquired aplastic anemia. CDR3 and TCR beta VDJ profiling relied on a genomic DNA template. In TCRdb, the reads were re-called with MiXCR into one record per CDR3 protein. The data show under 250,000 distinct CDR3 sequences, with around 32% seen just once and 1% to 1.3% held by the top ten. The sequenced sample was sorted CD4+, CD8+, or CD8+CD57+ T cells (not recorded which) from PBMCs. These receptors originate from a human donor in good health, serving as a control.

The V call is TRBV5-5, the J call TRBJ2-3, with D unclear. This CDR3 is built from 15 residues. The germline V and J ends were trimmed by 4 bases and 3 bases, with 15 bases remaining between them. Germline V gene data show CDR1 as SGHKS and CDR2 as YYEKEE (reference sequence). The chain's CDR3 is CASSEPGLGTDTQYF. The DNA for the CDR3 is TGTGCCAGCAGCGAACCGGGCCTTGGGACAGATACGCAGTATTTT. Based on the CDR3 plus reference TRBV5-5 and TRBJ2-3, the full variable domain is DAGVTQSPTHLIKTRGQQVTLRCSPISGHKSVSWYQQVLGQGPQFIFQYYEKEERGRGNFPDRFSARQFPNYSSELNVNALLLGDSALYLCASSEPGLGTDTQYFGPGTRLTVL.

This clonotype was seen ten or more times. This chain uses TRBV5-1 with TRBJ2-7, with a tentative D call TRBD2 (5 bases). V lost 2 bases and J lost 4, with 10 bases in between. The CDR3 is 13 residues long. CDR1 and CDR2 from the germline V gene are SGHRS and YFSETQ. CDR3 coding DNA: TGCGCCAGCAGCTTTTTCTCGGGGTACGAGCAGTACTTC. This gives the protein CASSFFSGYEQYF.

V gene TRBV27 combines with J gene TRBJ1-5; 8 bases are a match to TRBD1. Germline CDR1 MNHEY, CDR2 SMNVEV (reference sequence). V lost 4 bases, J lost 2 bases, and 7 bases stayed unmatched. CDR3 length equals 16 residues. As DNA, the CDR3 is TGTGCCAGCAGTTCGACAGGGGAGCGGGGCAATCAGCCCCAGCATTTT. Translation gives CASSSTGERGNQPQHF.

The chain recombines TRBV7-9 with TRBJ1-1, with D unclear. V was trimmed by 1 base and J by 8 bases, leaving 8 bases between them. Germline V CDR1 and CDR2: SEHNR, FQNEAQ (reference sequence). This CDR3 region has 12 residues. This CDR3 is CASSLERVEAFF. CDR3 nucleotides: TGTGCCAGCAGCTTAGAGAGGGTCGAAGCTTTCTTT.

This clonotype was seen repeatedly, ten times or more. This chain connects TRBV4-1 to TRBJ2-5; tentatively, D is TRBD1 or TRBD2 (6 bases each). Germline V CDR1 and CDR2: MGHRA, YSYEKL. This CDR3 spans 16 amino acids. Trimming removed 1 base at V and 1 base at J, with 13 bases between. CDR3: CASSQVGRGGQETQYF. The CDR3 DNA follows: TGCGCCAGCAGCCAAGTGGGCAGGGGAGGCCAAGAGACCCAGTACTTC.